These 24 T cell receptor beta chains share one sample of origin, sequenced in a study of blood T cells in healthy people across ages. Through a sample-barcoded 5' primer and a J-beta primer mix, a second PCR was run for about 6 to 12 cycles. Each CDR3 protein gets one entry after TCRdb re-called the 5' RACE reads with MiXCR. Of about 700,000 distinct CDR3 sequences detected, approximately 31% appear once; the ten largest clones hold 15%. Sequencing was performed on blood. These TCRs come from a woman aged 80 or over in good health.

As to this clonotype: A read error may explain this, as a much larger clone is one base away. Given the absence of the conserved phenylalanine or tryptophan at the CDR3 end, a read error is likely. The chain has TRBV20-1 and TRBJ2-5, with D possibly matching TRBD1 (5 bases). The DNA end lines up better with TRBJ2-7; the J call may be wrong. The CDR3 is 11 amino acids. CDR1 and CDR2 from the germline V gene are DFQATT and SNEGSKA (reference sequence). CDR3 residues: CSSIRGNEQYC. For the CDR3, the DNA is TGCAGTTCGATTAGGGGAAACGAGCAGTACTGC.

This clonotype appeared many times. The CDR3 loop is CASSLEDGETQYF. For the CDR3, the DNA is TGCGCCAGCAGCTTGGAGGATGGAGAGACCCAGTACTTC. The chain is built from TRBV5-1 and TRBJ2-5, with no clear D. Germline lookup yields CDR1 SGHRS and CDR2 YFSETQ. The CDR3 runs to 13 residues. V was shortened by 0 bases and J by 4 bases, with 7 bases between the two germline ends.

This clonotype was picked up a small number of times. Possible read error: a much larger clone is one base away. V is TRBV10-3 and J is TRBJ2-3; tentatively, D is TRBD2 (5 bases). CDR1 and CDR2 (germline): ENHRY, SYGVKD. The V gene lost 6 bases and the J gene lost 0 bases, with 10 bases spanning the gap. CDR3 size: 14 residues. The CDR3 bases are TGTGCCATCAGGGAGGCTGACAGCACAGATACGCAGTATTTT. It codes for CAIREADSTDTQYF.

The V call is TRBV20-1, the J call TRBJ2-5; D may be TRBD1 (5 bases). This CDR3 is 14 amino acids long. Germline V gene lookup returns CDR1 DFQATT and CDR2 SNEGSKA (reference sequence). V lost 6 bases and J 5 bases, leaving 19 bases between the germline ends. The CDR3 region is CSARRPGLTETQYF. The CDR3 DNA follows: TGCAGTGCCAGGCGCCCAGGGCTAACGGAGACCCAGTACTTC.

The genes are TRBV25-1 and TRBJ2-3; 10 positions match TRBD2. With 3 bases clipped from V and 3 bases from J, the junction kept 15 bases outside the gene matches. The CDR3 has 19 amino acids. Germline V CDR1 and CDR2: MGHDK, SYGVNS. The chain's CDR3 is CASSDPGRVLAGVTDTQYF. CDR3 nucleotides: TGTGCCAGCAGTGACCCCGGGAGGGTGCTAGCGGGAGTAACAGATACGCAGTATTTT.

The gene calls are TRBV28 and TRBJ2-7, with 7 bases lining up with TRBD2. The germline V gene encodes CDR1 MDHEN and CDR2 SYDVKM. The CDR3 spans 15 residues. V lost 6 bases to trimming and J lost 7 bases; unmatched junction nucleotides: 15. CDR3 loop: CASSLDSGTYNEQYF. The CDR3 DNA reads TGTGCCAGCAGCCTCGACAGCGGGACCTACAATGAGCAGTACTTC.

The rearrangement joins TRBV20-1 to TRBJ2-1; a weak D match, TRBD2 (6 bases). The CDR3 is 12 amino acids. Germline V gene data show CDR1 as DFQATT and CDR2 as SNEGSKA (reference sequence). The ends were cut back, 3 bases at V and 7 bases at J, with 10 bases in the middle. The CDR3 reads CSASGRLNEQFF. In DNA, the CDR3 is TGCAGTGCTAGCGGGAGATTAAATGAGCAGTTCTTC.

The rearrangement links TRBV30 to TRBJ2-5; no reliable D call. Germline V lookup: CDR1 GTSNPN, CDR2 SVGIG (reference sequence). This CDR3 is 12 amino acids long. Trimming shortened V by 2 bases and J by 4 bases, and 8 bases separated the two germline ends. Written as DNA, the CDR3 is TGTGCCTGGAGTCCGGTTGGAGAGACCCAGTACTTC. Translation: CAWSPVGETQYF.

Notes on this clonotype: A much bigger clone sits one base away, suggesting this may be a read error. The CDR3 DNA reads as TGTGCCAGCAGCTGGGAGTACAATGAGCAGTTCTTC. This encodes CASSWEYNEQFF. This chain joins TRBV5-6 and TRBJ2-1; TRBD2 is a possible D gene (5 bases). Germline lookup yields CDR1 SGHDT and CDR2 YYEEEE. The CDR3 loop spans 12 amino acids. Trimming cost V 3 bases and J 4 bases, with 5 bases left between them.

The chain carries TRBV4-1 and TRBJ2-5; D possibly corresponds to TRBD2 (6 bases). Germline values: CDR1 MGHRA, CDR2 YSYEKL. V shed 1 base and J shed 1 base, with 7 bases lying between them. The CDR3 sequence is 14 residues long. CDR3 nucleotides: TGCGCCAGCAGCCAAGGGGACTTCCAAGAGACCCAGTACTTC. The encoded protein is CASSQGDFQETQYF.

Ten or more counts support this clonotype. CDR3 nucleotides: TGCAGTGCTTCCCTTGAGGGGGCCAACACAGATACGCAGTATTTT. This gives the protein CSASLEGANTDTQYF. J is TRBJ2-3 and V is TRBV20-1; 7 bases agree with TRBD1. The CDR3 is 15 residues long. Germline V CDR1 and CDR2: DFQATT, SNEGSKA (reference sequence). V dropped 5 bases and J dropped 2; count of bases not matched to a gene: 10.

This clonotype was counted at least ten times. The chain carries TRBV6-1 and TRBJ2-7; no clear D gene. Germline CDR1 and CDR2: MNHNS and SASEGT. V was pared by 1 base and J by 6 bases, with 7 bases between. The CDR3 is 12 amino acids. The CDR3 bases are TGTGCCAGCAGTGAAGTTAGTCCCGAGCAGTACTTC. This translates into CASSEVSPEQYF.

The V call is TRBV6-2 or TRBV6-3, the J call TRBJ2-7; D possibly corresponds to TRBD2 (6 bases). This CDR3 contains 15 residues. Trimming stripped 4 bases from V and 2 bases from J, with 15 bases between. The germline CDR1 and CDR2 sequences are MNHEY and SVGEGT. The chain's CDR3 is CASSWSGSYPYEQYF. The CDR3 region has the DNA TGTGCCAGCAGTTGGTCCGGGAGCTACCCCTACGAGCAGTACTTC.

This clonotype appeared many times. The chain has TRBV28 and TRBJ1-4; possibly TRBD1 for D (6 bases). The CDR3 has 17 amino acids. The V gene's germline CDR1 is MDHEN and CDR2 SYDVKM. Trimming took off 5 bases at V and 4 bases at J, with 20 bases between the two ends. The CDR3 here is CASSPSPGTPDNEKLFF. DNA for the CDR3: TGTGCCAGCAGTCCTTCCCCCGGGACACCCGATAATGAAAAACTGTTTTTT.

The V gene is TRBV6-6, the J gene TRBJ1-3; weak D call: TRBD1 (5 bases). CDR1 is MNHNY and CDR2 is SVGAGI in the germline V gene (reference sequence). V was clipped by 7 bases and J by 0 bases, with 13 bases between them. The CDR3 spans 15 residues. The CDR3: CASIGGTLSGNTIYF. The CDR3 DNA is TGTGCCAGCATTGGGGGGACCCTCTCTGGAAACACCATATATTTT.

V and J are TRBV20-1 and TRBJ2-5; 14 nucleotides match TRBD2. The DNA matches TRBJ2-7 better at its end, which makes the J call doubtful. This CDR3 is 15 amino acids long. Per germline, CDR1 DFQATT and CDR2 SNEGSKA (reference sequence). The CDR3 DNA follows: TGCAGTGCTATTCCCGGGACTAGCGGGGGAAACGAGCAGTACTTC. It codes for CSAIPGTSGGNEQYF.

This sequence joins TRBV6-5 and TRBJ1-1; D is uncertain. The CDR3 extends over 13 amino acids. Germline-derived CDR1 and CDR2 are MNHEY and SVGAGI. Between the trimmed V and J ends, which lost 2 bases and 4 bases, there was a span of 8 bases. The CDR3 sequence is CASSYGQVTEAFF. CDR3 coding DNA: TGTGCCAGCAGTTACGGGCAGGTCACTGAAGCTTTCTTT.

The V call is TRBV20-1, the J call TRBJ2-7; D is unresolved. The J call is uncertain, as TRBJ2-5 better fits the DNA end. Germline V gene data show CDR1 as DFQATT and CDR2 as SNEGSKA (reference sequence). The length of the CDR3 is 13 residues. The CDR3 loop reads CSATRRIPETQYF. The CDR3 DNA reads TGCAGTGCTACCCGGCGAATACCGGAGACCCAGTACTTC.

The rearrangement links TRBV29-1 to TRBJ1-1; D not certain. The CDR3 contains 11 residues. The germline V and J ends were trimmed by 7 bases and 10 bases, with 16 bases remaining between them. The V gene's germline CDR1 is SQVTM and CDR2 ANQGSEA. DNA for the CDR3: TGCAGCGACCGGACTCAAGTGGGAGCTTTCTTT. It encodes CSDRTQVGAFF.

At least ten counts were recorded for this clonotype. The V call is TRBV27, the J call TRBJ1-2; maybe TRBD1 (6 bases). V was pared by 2 bases and J by 3 bases, with 13 bases between. The CDR3 is 15 residues long. Germline values: CDR1 MNHEY, CDR2 SMNVEV (reference sequence). CDR3 protein: CASSLQAGEDYGYTF. Here the CDR3 DNA reads TGTGCCAGCAGTTTACAGGCAGGGGAGGACTATGGCTACACCTTC.

The chain uses TRBV6-1 and TRBJ1-6; 7 positions match TRBD1. The V gene's germline CDR1 is MNHNS and CDR2 SASEGT. After removal of 3 bases from V and 4 bases from J, the junction contained 6 bases not matched to a gene. This CDR3 spans 16 amino acids. The CDR3 region has the DNA TGTGCCAGCAGTGAGAGCGACAGGGCTTATAATTCACCCCTCCACTTT. Its translation is CASSESDRAYNSPLHF.

The chain combines TRBV7-9 with TRBJ2-3, with D maybe TRBD2 (6 bases). This CDR3 spans 15 amino acids. V was cut by 1 base and J by 2 bases, with 10 bases left in between. Looked up from germline, CDR1 is SEHNR and CDR2 is FQNEAQ (reference sequence). The CDR3 DNA reads TGTGCCAGCAGCTTAGTAGCGGACTTCACAGATACGCAGTATTTT. Residues: CASSLVADFTDTQYF. The full variable domain, its missing parts supplied by reference TRBV7-9 and TRBJ2-3, is DTGVSQNPRHKITKRGQNVTFRCDPISEHNRLYWYRQTLGQGPEFLTYFQNEAQLEKSRLLSDRFSAERPKGSFSTLEIQRTEQGDSAMYLCASSLVADFTDTQYFGPGTRLTVL.

This clonotype was seen only a few times. The chain combines TRBV30 with TRBJ2-3, with 12 bases aligning to TRBD2. The CDR3 consists of 22 residues. Trimming removed 2 bases from V and 0 bases from J; junction bases left unmatched: 21. CDR1 and CDR2 from the germline V gene are GTSNPN and SVGIG (reference sequence). CDR3 in amino acids: CAWSNLAGGPLETHSSTDTQYF. The CDR3 DNA reads TGTGCCTGGAGTAACCTAGCGGGGGGGCCTTTGGAGACCCACTCTAGCACAGATACGCAGTATTTT.

The table lists this clonotype with many counts. The rearrangement links TRBV5-1 to TRBJ2-1, with 13 positions matching TRBD2. The CDR3 sequence is 15 residues long. Germline V CDR1 and CDR2: SGHRS, YFSETQ. With V trimmed by 7 bases and J by 8 bases, 9 bases remained unmatched. The CDR3 DNA sequence: TGCGCCAGCCTCCGCCGAGGGACTAGCGGGGATGAGCAGTTCTTC. It is translated as CASLRRGTSGDEQFF.